This T cell receptor beta chain appears in the sequencing data of a study of CD8 T cells in Susac syndrome. RNA in amounts of about 0.5 to 1 ug was reverse transcribed with random hexamers. TCRdb analysed the immunoSEQ multiplex PCR reads with MiXCR anew, one entry per CDR3 protein. The sample lists 120,000 to 150,000 distinct CDR3 sequences, roughly 94% occurring once. Germline V lookup: CDR1 SGHRS, CDR2 YFSETQ. V was shortened by 0 bases and J by 4 bases, with 11 bases between the two germline ends. CDR3 length equals 15 residues. The TCR originated in a human donor in good health. Sequencing was carried out using CD4+ T cells from PBMCs. The J gene is TRBJ2-1, the V gene TRBV5-1; a weak D match, TRBD2 (5 bases). Here the CDR3 reads CASSLVRSGYNEQFF. The CDR3 DNA reads as TGCGCCAGCAGCTTGGTGCGGTCGGGATACAATGAGCAGTTCTTC. Supplemented by reference TRBV5-1 and TRBJ2-1, the full variable domain reads KAGVTQTPRYLIKTRGQQVTLSCSPISGHRSVSWYQQTPGQGLQFLFEYFSETQRNKGNFPGRFSGRQFSNSRSEMNVSTLELGDSALYLCASSLVRSGYNEQFFGPGTRLTVL.